Reported below is one TCR beta chain. The data belong to a study of patients and donors after allogeneic stem cell transplantation. The trim removed 5 bases at V and 4 bases at J, leaving 4 bases unmatched. The CDR3 contains 15 residues. CDR1 is SNHLY, CDR2 FYNNEI, per germline. TCRdb analysed the RT-PCR reads with MiXCR anew, one entry per CDR3 protein. The table shows approximately 430,000 distinct CDR3 sequences, with around 15% occurring only once. The rearrangement uses TRBV2 and TRBJ2-1, with 11 positions matching TRBD2. This clonotype was sampled from a human donor who was either an allogeneic HSCT recipient or a stem cell or donor lymphocyte infusion donor (not recorded which). It is not recorded whose cells these are; they may come from a transplant donor. Sequenced material: blood, either unsorted or a sorted T cell fraction (not recorded which). CDR3 nucleotides: TGTGCCAGCAGTCGGAGACTAGCGGGGTACAATGAGCAGTTCTTC. It yields the protein CASSRRLAGYNEQFF.